This TCR beta chain is from a study of cytomegalovirus exposure and HLA in healthy donors. Only one count was recorded for this clone. Germline lookup yields CDR1 SGHDT and CDR2 YYEEEE. The CDR3 length is 14 residues. The J segment lost 5 bases and the V segment lost 3 bases, leaving 7 bases of the junction unmatched. PCR used 60 Vbeta primers and 13 Jbeta primers. Produced via immunoSEQ multiplex PCR; TCRdb's table is partial and in-frame only. The sample includes about 170,000 clones, more than 60% of them seen just once. This sequence was found in a woman aged 25 to 39 in good health and CMV-seropositive. Sequencing was performed on PBMCs. This sequence joins TRBV5-6 and TRBJ1-2, with 7 bases lining up with TRBD1. The CDR3: CASSYAGGEYGYTF. The DNA of the CDR3 is TGTGCCAGCAGCTACGCAGGGGGAGAGTATGGCTACACCTTC. Variable domain in full (rest from reference TRBV5-6 and TRBJ1-2): DAGVTQSPTHLIKTRGQQVTLRCSPKSGHDTVSWYQQALGQGPQFIFQYYEEEERQRGNFPDRFSGHQFPNYSSELNVNALLLGDSALYLCASSYAGGEYGYTFGSGTRLTVV.